These T cell receptor beta chains were read from a single sample in a study of T cell responses to AZD1222 COVID-19 vaccine. Produced via immunoSEQ multiplex PCR; TCRdb's table is partial and in-frame only. The table includes around 180,000 clones, about 92% detected once. Sequencing was performed on peripheral blood, taken on day 0 of AZD1222 vaccination. Source of these receptors: an adult in good health. Each CDR3 is given with its conserved first and last residue. D genes are given only for firm matches. Size values are once, few and many counts, or a class for expanded clones, and some rows have none.

cdr3_nt cdr3_aa d_call clone_size j_call v_call
TGCGCCAGCAGTGAATTCAGGGACAGACCCACAGATACGCAGTATTTT CASSEFRDRPTDTQYF TRBD1 . TRBJ2-3 TRBV10-1
TGTGCCAGCAAGAGCAGCGTGGGCACTGAAGCTTTCTTT CASKSSVGTEAFF . . TRBJ1-1 TRBV6-5
TGTGCCAGCAGTGAATACAAGTTCACCGGGGAGCTGTTTTTT CASSEYKFTGELFF . . TRBJ2-2 TRBV25-1
TGTGCCAGCAGTTTCACCTGGAACACTGAAGCTTTCTTT CASSFTWNTEAFF . . TRBJ1-1 TRBV12-3/TRBV12-4
TGTGCCAGCAGCCGATACCCAAGGTCAGGGGGGAATGAAAAACTGTTTTTT CASSRYPRSGGNEKLFF TRBD1 . TRBJ1-4 TRBV7-9
TGCAGTGCTAGTTACGGGTTGTTGAGTACCTTC CSASYGLLSTF . . TRBJ1-2 TRBV20-1
TGCGCCAGCAGTGCCGGGACAGGGGGTCTCTATGAGCAGTTCTTC CASSAGTGGLYEQFF TRBD1 . TRBJ2-1 TRBV10-2
TGCGCCAGCAGCCAACGGATGACCGGGAATGAAAAACTGTTTTTT CASSQRMTGNEKLFF . . TRBJ1-4 TRBV4-1
TGTGCCAGCAGCTCGGGGGGATTTACAGGGGGAAAGTCTGAAGCTTTCTTT CASSSGGFTGGKSEAFF TRBD1 . TRBJ1-1 TRBV5-8
TGTGCCAGCAGCGAGGGACTAGCGGGGTCCTACGAGCAGTACTTC CASSEGLAGSYEQYF TRBD2 . TRBJ2-7 TRBV6-4
TGTGCCAGCAGGCCTCCGGCTGGGGAGCTGTTTTTT CASRPPAGELFF . once TRBJ2-2 TRBV12-3/TRBV12-4
TGTGCCAGCTCACCGCGGACAGGGCGAGGGGCCAACGTCCTGACTTTC CASSPRTGRGANVLTF TRBD1 . TRBJ2-6 TRBV18
TGTGCCAGCAGTTTGGATGAGCAGTTCTTC CASSLDEQFF . . TRBJ2-1 TRBV12-3/TRBV12-4
TGTGCCAGCCAGGGACAGGGTAACACTGAAGCTTTCTTT CASQGQGNTEAFF TRBD1 . TRBJ1-1 TRBV6-5